These 9 T cell receptor beta chains were all obtained from the same sample, sequenced in a study of vaccination and CD4 T cells after COVID-19. Specified treatment: roughly ten-day PBMC culture with coronavirus spike peptide pools or control peptides (ViraFEST assay). Cultured CD4+ T cell DNA underwent sequencing with the Oncomine TCR Beta short-read assay. TCRdb redid the calling of the PCR reads with MiXCR, one entry per CDR3 protein. The data contain around 7,100 distinct CDR3 sequences, approximately 73% of them singletons. Their target antigens are unknown. Material: CD4+ T cells from blood, cultured in vitro. All receptors derive from a human donor who had recovered from COVID-19.

CDR3 DNA sequence: TGTGCCTGGAGTCGGTACGCGAGCTCCTATAATTCACCCCTCCACTTT. Its protein is CAWSRYASSYNSPLHF. V usage is TRBV30 and J usage is TRBJ1-6; D call uncertain. Germline values: CDR1 GTSNPN, CDR2 SVGIG (reference sequence). This CDR3 is built from 16 residues. Between the trimmed V and J ends, which lost 2 bases and 0 bases, there was a span of 11 bases.

V and J are TRBV19 and TRBJ2-3, with 7 bases matching TRBD1. Per germline, CDR1 LNHDA and CDR2 SQIVND (reference sequence). CDR3 length: 15 amino acids. The V and J ends lost 3 bases and 6 bases, in that order; junction bases with no gene match: 9. The CDR3 DNA reads TGTGCCAGTAGTATGAGCGACCAGGGGGACGATACGCAGTATTTT. Protein product: CASSMSDQGDDTQYF. Full variable domain (remainder filled in from reference TRBV19 and TRBJ2-3): DGGITQSPKYLFRKEGQNVTLSCEQNLNHDAMYWYRQDPGQGLRLIYYSQIVNDFQKGDIAEGYSVSREKKESFPLTVTSAQKNPTAFYLCASSMSDQGDDTQYFGPGTRLTVL.

The chain has TRBV6-1 and TRBJ2-7; D not certain. Germline V gene lookup returns CDR1 MNHNS and CDR2 SASEGT. V lost 6 bases, J lost 4 bases, and 19 bases lay in between. This CDR3 has 15 residues. This CDR3 is CASSNKITSHYEQYF. The CDR3 DNA follows: TGTGCCAGCAGCAACAAAATTACCTCCCATTACGAGCAGTACTTC.

V usage is TRBV7-3 and J usage is TRBJ2-2; the D gene is possibly TRBD2 (6 bases). Germline assignment: CDR1 SGHTA and CDR2 FQGTGA. CDR3 length: 13 residues. Trimming left V 5 bases short and J 5 bases short, with 9 bases between. The CDR3 spells CASSEGLTGELFF. CDR3 DNA: TGTGCCAGCAGCGAGGGACTTACCGGGGAGCTGTTTTTT.

A few counts support this clonotype. V and J are TRBV7-2 and TRBJ1-1; 7 bases are shared with TRBD1. The CDR3 loop spans 15 amino acids. In germline, CDR1 is SGHTA, CDR2 FQGNSA. J was trimmed by 4 bases and V by 5 bases; bases with no gene match: 10. CDR3 coding DNA: TGTGCCAGCAGCCCTAGACAGGGTCGGGGCACTGAAGCTTTCTTT. It is translated as CASSPRQGRGTEAFF.

This clonotype has just a few counts. The chain employs TRBV27 and TRBJ2-1, with D unclear. V was pared by 5 bases and J by 10 bases, with 18 bases between. The germline CDR1 and CDR2 sequences are MNHEY and SMNVEV (reference sequence). The CDR3 extends over 14 amino acids. The CDR3 DNA follows: TGTGCCAGCAGTCACACTCCCCAGTCCGTGGAGCAGTTCTTC. It codes for CASSHTPQSVEQFF.

This rearrangement joins TRBV6-5 to TRBJ1-6, with D unresolved. The CDR3 is 17 amino acids. Per the germline V gene, CDR1 is MNHEY and CDR2 is SVGAGI. With 2 bases removed from V and 7 bases from J, the gap between germline ends came to 18 bases. The CDR3 region is CASSYGFIGPRNSPLHF. The DNA of the CDR3 is TGTGCCAGCAGTTACGGTTTTATCGGGCCTCGAAATTCACCCCTCCACTTT.

This clonotype has only one observation. The chain is built from TRBV6-4 and TRBJ1-5; TRBD1 agrees at 7 bases. The trim removed 8 bases at V and 4 bases at J, leaving 14 bases unmatched. Germline V gene data show CDR1 as MRHNA and CDR2 as SNTAGT. This CDR3 spans 16 amino acids. CDR3 DNA: TGTGCCAGCGGCCCGGGGGGGTCAGGGGGAAATCAGCCCCAGCATTTT. As protein: CASGPGGSGGNQPQHF.

The chain couples TRBV24-1 to TRBJ2-3; TRBD1 matches 8 bases. The V gene's germline CDR1 is KGHDR and CDR2 SFDVKD. The CDR3 is made up of 15 amino acids. V shed 7 bases, J shed 4 bases, and the junction held 9 bases outside the gene matches. CDR3 DNA sequence: TGTGCCACCAGGGGAGCAGGGGGCGGCCCAGATACGCAGTATTTT. It yields the protein CATRGAGGGPDTQYF.